The present TCR beta chain was sequenced within a study of blood T cell repertoires in COVID-19. On the study more broadly: Donors in the United States, Italy and Spain gave samples during acute or convalescent COVID-19.

In terms of age and location, participants ranged from about 18 to 100 years and lived in under 30 US areas. Cohort 3 recovery required two negative PCRs, clearance, or symptom resolution. V lost 4 bases, J lost 8 bases, and 16 bases lay in between. The CDR3 runs to 15 residues. Looked up from germline, CDR1 is SGHRS and CDR2 is YFSETQ. Original data processing: Amplifying reference gene primers gave estimates of nucleated cell counts. Sequenced by immunoSEQ multiplex PCR; TCRdb stores in-frame clones only, minus some. D and trimming come from the DNA, and the V and J calls and clone size come from that table. The profile shows roughly 290,000 clones, about nine tenths of them singletons.

The chain combines TRBV5-1 with TRBJ1-6; D unresolved. The sample consisted of PBMCs or T cells enriched from blood (not recorded which). This TCR was sampled from a woman aged 40-49 years who had recovered from COVID-19. CDR3 amino acids: CASSAARDGDSPLHF. The DNA for the CDR3 is TGCGCCAGCAGCGCAGCCCGTGACGGGGATTCACCCCTCCACTTT.